Following are 14 T cell receptor beta chains from one sample sequenced in a study of blood T cell repertoires in COVID-19. The data were produced by immunoSEQ multiplex PCR, yet TCRdb's version contains in-frame clones alone and is incomplete. This table holds about 70,000 clones, 90% found once. The sequencing input was peripheral blood. All receptors come from a human donor in a cohort sampled during active COVID-19.

The rearrangement links TRBV5-1 to TRBJ1-1; D possibly corresponds to TRBD1 (6 bases). The CDR3 is made up of 15 amino acids. Germline V CDR1 and CDR2: SGHRS, YFSETQ. V lost 4 bases to trimming and J lost 0 bases, with 13 bases between them. CDR3 nucleotide sequence: TGCGCCAGCAGCAACGGACAGCTTATGAACACTGAAGCTTTCTTT. Encoded protein: CASSNGQLMNTEAFF.

The chain uses TRBV5-6 and TRBJ2-3; 7 bases are a match to TRBD1. This CDR3 has 18 amino acids. Germline CDR1 SGHDT, CDR2 YYEEEE. After removal of 2 bases from V and 0 bases from J, the junction contained 12 bases not matched to a gene. The CDR3 region has the DNA TGTGCCAGCAGCTTCGGGACAGCGCCATACACTAGCACAGATACGCAGTATTTT. Translating gives CASSFGTAPYTSTDTQYF.

The chain links TRBV9 to TRBJ2-2; TRBD1 is a possible D gene (5 bases). CDR1 is SGDLS and CDR2 is YYNGEE in the germline V gene. The CDR3 length is 15 residues. V was clipped by 4 bases and J by 5 bases, with 15 bases between them. The CDR3 sequence: CASSSRDLGTGELFF. Written as DNA, the CDR3 is TGTGCCAGCAGCTCCAGGGATTTAGGAACCGGGGAGCTGTTTTTT.

The chain joins TRBV19 to TRBJ2-7, with 8 nucleotides matching TRBD2. V was pared by 5 bases and J by 2 bases, with 8 bases of the junction left unmatched. Germline V gives CDR1 LNHDA, CDR2 SQIVND (reference sequence). The CDR3 sequence is 15 residues long. CDR3: CASSGGAGEAYEQYF. DNA of the CDR3: TGTGCCAGTAGTGGGGGAGCGGGAGAGGCCTACGAGCAGTACTTC.

The V gene is TRBV12-3 or TRBV12-4, the J gene TRBJ1-6; D gene uncertain. There are 13 residues in the CDR3. Trimming took off 5 bases at V and 3 bases at J, with 5 bases between the two ends. CDR3 nucleotides: TGTGCCAGCAGTCGGGACTATAATTCACCCCTCCACTTT. It specifies CASSRDYNSPLHF.

V and J are TRBV14 and TRBJ1-4; the D gene is possibly TRBD1 (6 bases). The germline V gene encodes CDR1 SGHDN and CDR2 FVKESK. The CDR3 spans 15 residues. Trimming pared 4 bases from V and 8 bases from J, leaving 17 bases between. In DNA, the CDR3 is TGTGCCAGCAGCCCTCTTTCCGGACAGCGGGAAAAACTGTTTTTT. Protein: CASSPLSGQREKLFF.

The chain recombines TRBV19 with TRBJ2-5; 8 bases are shared with TRBD1. There are 16 residues in the CDR3. Germline CDR1 reads LNHDA; CDR2 reads SQIVND (reference sequence). V trimming: 1 base; J trimming: 2 bases; junction bases outside the gene matches: 6. CDR3 amino acids: CASSIGTGGTQETQYF. The DNA for the CDR3 is TGTGCCAGTAGTATAGGTACAGGGGGAACTCAAGAGACCCAGTACTTC.

This clone has a single count. This chain links TRBV12-3 or TRBV12-4 with TRBJ2-2; D remains unclear. The V end lost 4 bases, the J end lost 4 bases, and 7 bases lay between the germline ends. The CDR3 covers 13 residues. The CDR3, as DNA: TGTGCCAGCAGTTCTTACTTCACCGGGGAGCTGTTTTTT. This translates into CASSSYFTGELFF.

This chain joins TRBV10-3 and TRBJ1-1; D is perhaps TRBD1 (6 bases). The CDR3 spans 13 residues. V was trimmed by 8 bases and J by 1 base, leaving 11 bases between them. The germline V gene has CDR1 ENHRY and CDR2 SYGVKD. CDR3 protein: CAILEDRNTEAFF. The CDR3 DNA sequence: TGTGCCATCCTGGAGGACAGGAACACTGAAGCTTTCTTT.

This chain uses TRBV13 with TRBJ1-2; maybe TRBD1 (6 bases). V was clipped by 4 bases and J by 4 bases, with 13 bases between them. Germline V gene sequence: CDR1 PRHDT, CDR2 FYEKMQ (reference sequence). CDR3 length equals 14 residues. The CDR3 coding sequence is TGTGCCAGCAGCTCTACAGGGTCCACCTATGGCTACACCTTC. Amino acids: CASSSTGSTYGYTF.

The chain links TRBV11-2 to TRBJ2-7, with TRBD1 matching over 7 bases. V trimming: 3 bases; J trimming: 4 bases; junction bases outside the gene matches: 9. CDR1 is SGHAT and CDR2 is FQNNGV in the germline V gene. This CDR3 has 15 residues. The CDR3 nucleotides read TGTGCCAGCAGCTTTGACAGGGACAGATTTTACGAGCAGTACTTC. Encoded protein: CASSFDRDRFYEQYF.

The chain is built from TRBV5-4 and TRBJ2-1; 9 bases map to TRBD1. CDR3 size: 16 residues. V lost 4 bases and J lost 7; bases outside the gene matches: 12. Germline CDR1 SGHNT, CDR2 YYREEE (reference sequence). CDR3 DNA sequence: TGTGCCAGCAGCGGGAGGGGTGGACAGGGGCGTAATGAGCAGTTCTTC. It specifies CASSGRGGQGRNEQFF.

The V and J genes are TRBV6-1 and TRBJ1-2, with 11 bases matching TRBD1. The V gene end was trimmed by 1 base and the J gene end by 7 bases; junction bases not matched to a gene: 8. The CDR3 sequence is 16 residues long. Germline V gene data show CDR1 as MNHNS and CDR2 as SASEGT. The CDR3 protein is CASSEEDRGRDSGYTF. In nucleotides, the CDR3 is TGTGCCAGCAGTGAAGAGGACAGGGGGCGCGATTCTGGCTACACCTTC.

The chain employs TRBV5-4 and TRBJ2-2; TRBD2 matches at 10 bases. The CDR3 loop spans 15 amino acids. The J segment lost 1 base and the V segment lost 4 bases, leaving 1 base of the junction unmatched. CDR1 is SGHNT, CDR2 YYREEE, per germline (reference sequence). This chain's CDR3 is CASSRTSGNTGELFF. The CDR3 DNA is TGTGCCAGCAGCCGGACTAGCGGGAACACCGGGGAGCTGTTTTTT.